The rows below give T cell receptor beta chains drawn from one sample of a study of cytomegalovirus exposure and HLA in healthy donors. Libraries were prepared by immunoSEQ multiplex PCR; TCRdb keeps only in-frame clonotypes and omits some of them. Of fewer than 200,000 clones in the sample, around 80% were seen once. Sequencing was done on a sample of PBMCs. The receptors shown here come from a woman in her 50s in good health and CMV-seropositive. Each CDR3 is given with its conserved first and last residue. A D gene is named only where the DNA matches it firmly. Size values are once, few and many counts, or a class for expanded clones, and some rows have none.

size	J	D	V	CDR3	DNA
-	TRBJ2-5	-	TRBV11-2	CASSLGGVLDVVQEAQYF	TGTGCCAGCAGCTTAGGCGGGGTCTTAGATGTGGTCCAAGAGGCCCAGTACTTC
-	TRBJ1-1	TRBD1	TRBV9	CASSASGGLTEAFF	TGTGCCAGCAGCGCTTCAGGGGGTTTGACTGAAGCTTTCTTT
-	TRBJ2-6	TRBD1	TRBV7-6	CASSPGGSGANVLTF	TGTGCCAGCAGCCCAGGGGGCTCTGGGGCCAACGTCCTGACTTTC
-	TRBJ2-1	-	TRBV7-2	CASSLRLEGLPQFF	TGTGCCAGCAGCTTACGCTTGGAGGGACTTCCACAGTTCTTC
-	TRBJ2-7	-	TRBV30	CAWSVSAYYEQYF	TGTGCCTGGAGTGTATCGGCCTACTACGAGCAGTACTTC
-	TRBJ2-7	-	TRBV27	CASSADRSREYF	TGTGCCAGCAGTGCAGACAGGAGCCGCGAGTACTTC
-	TRBJ2-5	-	TRBV19	CASYLDIQETQYF	TGTGCCAGTTACCTCGACATCCAAGAGACCCAGTACTTC
-	TRBJ2-7	-	TRBV15	CATSVVRDLVEQYF	TGTGCCACCAGCGTTGTGCGGGATCTAGTGGAGCAGTACTTC
-	TRBJ2-3	-	TRBV11-2	CASSLIDSRGDTQYF	TGTGCCAGCAGTTTGATCGACAGTCGCGGAGATACGCAGTATTTT
once	TRBJ1-4	-	TRBV5-5	CASSFQGGENEKLFF	TGTGCCAGCAGCTTCCAGGGAGGGGAGAATGAAAAACTGTTTTTT
once	TRBJ2-5	TRBD2	TRBV7-9	CASSLGLAGAETQYF	TGTGCCAGCAGCTTAGGACTAGCGGGAGCAGAGACCCAGTACTTC
-	TRBJ1-1	-	TRBV18	CASSPLSADTEAFF	TGTGCCAGCTCACCACTATCTGCGGACACTGAAGCTTTCTTT
few	TRBJ1-5	-	TRBV6-1	CASSELTGYSNQPQHF	TGTGCCAGCAGTGAACTGACAGGCTATAGCAATCAGCCCCAGCATTTT
-	TRBJ1-2	TRBD1	TRBV5-1	CASSPGQGLIGGYTF	TGCGCCAGCAGCCCCGGACAGGGGTTGATTGGTGGCTACACCTTC
once	TRBJ2-1	-	TRBV10-2	CASRRQDNNEQFF	TGCGCCAGCAGGCGACAGGATAACAATGAGCAGTTCTTC
-	TRBJ2-3	-	TRBV30	CAWSEEVDTQYF	TGTGCCTGGAGTGAGGAGGTAGATACGCAGTATTTT
-	TRBJ2-3	TRBD2	TRBV5-1	CASTQQEGTSTDTQYF	TGCGCCAGCACTCAACAGGAAGGGACTAGTACAGATACGCAGTATTTT
few	TRBJ1-2	-	TRBV5-4	CASSLGLSGADYTF	TGTGCCAGCAGCTTGGGGCTGTCAGGGGCGGACTACACCTTC
-	TRBJ2-2	-	TRBV4-1	CASSLREYTGELFF	TGCGCCAGCAGCTTACGGGAGTACACCGGGGAGCTGTTTTTT
-	TRBJ1-1	-	TRBV30	CAWREVRATEAFF	TGTGCCTGGAGAGAGGTGAGGGCCACTGAAGCTTTCTTT
-	TRBJ2-3	TRBD1	TRBV4-3	CASGWTGTLHTDTQYF	TGCGCCAGCGGATGGACAGGGACTTTGCACACAGATACGCAGTATTTT
-	TRBJ2-7	-	TRBV29-1	CSMSGPSSYEQYF	TGCAGCATGTCAGGCCCCAGCTCCTACGAGCAGTACTTC
-	TRBJ2-3	-	TRBV7-2	CASSLWRGSDTQYF	TGTGCCAGCAGCTTATGGCGGGGCTCAGATACGCAGTATTTT
-	TRBJ1-5	-	TRBV27	CASSLGRTGQPQHF	TGTGCCAGCAGTTTGGGCAGGACGGGACAGCCCCAGCATTTT
-	TRBJ1-2	-	TRBV18	CASSPLNRLDYGYTF	TGTGCCAGCTCACCACTAAACAGATTGGACTATGGCTACACCTTC
-	TRBJ2-7	-	TRBV29-1	CSVETGRTYEQYF	TGCAGCGTTGAGACAGGACGAACCTACGAGCAGTACTTC
-	TRBJ2-7	TRBD1	TRBV30	CAWSAGTGGTYERYF	TGTGCCTGGAGTGCGGGGACAGGGGGCACCTACGAGCGGTACTTC
few	TRBJ2-1	TRBD2	TRBV6-1	CASKRDPSYNEQFF	TGTGCCAGCAAGCGGGACCCTTCCTACAATGAGCAGTTCTTC
-	TRBJ1-4	-	TRBV4-1	CASSQGEGPATNEKLFF	TGCGCCAGCAGCCAAGGAGAGGGTCCCGCAACTAATGAAAAACTGTTTTTT
-	TRBJ1-4	-	TRBV19	CATRRTDINEKLFF	TGTGCCACCCGCAGGACAGACATTAATGAAAAACTGTTTTTT
once	TRBJ2-3	-	TRBV30	CAWSVEMFLGEDTQYF	TGTGCCTGGAGTGTGGAAATGTTCCTAGGCGAGGATACGCAGTATTTT
few	TRBJ2-5	TRBD2	TRBV5-1	CASSPGLAVQETQYF	TGCGCCAGCAGCCCAGGACTAGCGGTACAAGAGACCCAGTACTTC
-	TRBJ2-5	TRBD2	TRBV15	CATSWGGQETQYF	TGTGCCACCAGCTGGGGGGGGCAAGAGACCCAGTACTTC
-	TRBJ1-2	-	TRBV29-1	CSVGDNMGYTF	TGCAGCGTCGGGGACAATATGGGCTACACCTTC
few	TRBJ2-3	TRBD2	TRBV7-2	CASSLTSGGGTDTQYF	TGTGCCAGCAGCTTGACTAGCGGAGGGGGCACAGATACGCAGTATTTT